This TCR beta chain was captured by sequencing in a study of shared clonotypes between healthy human individuals. General study points: The genetic and exposure-history diversity represented was limited by few donors.

CDR3 length: 15 amino acids. CDR1 is MNHEY, CDR2 SMNVEV, per germline (reference sequence). V was clipped by 1 base and J by 7 bases; unmatched bases: 3. Clones were read by immunoSEQ multiplex PCR, and TCRdb kept only the in-frame ones, dropping some. This table has hundreds of thousands of clones, around 77% appearing once. To note about this clone: The target antigen is unknown.

The rearrangement joins TRBV27 to TRBJ1-6; 8 positions agree with TRBD1. The TCR was taken from a woman aged 40 to 50 in good health. Some clones in this sample may be carry-over from other donors' samples. Sequenced material: PBMCs. This chain's CDR3 is CASSLYWTGNSPLHF. In nucleotides, the CDR3 is TGTGCCAGCAGTTTATATTGGACAGGGAATTCACCCCTCCACTTT.